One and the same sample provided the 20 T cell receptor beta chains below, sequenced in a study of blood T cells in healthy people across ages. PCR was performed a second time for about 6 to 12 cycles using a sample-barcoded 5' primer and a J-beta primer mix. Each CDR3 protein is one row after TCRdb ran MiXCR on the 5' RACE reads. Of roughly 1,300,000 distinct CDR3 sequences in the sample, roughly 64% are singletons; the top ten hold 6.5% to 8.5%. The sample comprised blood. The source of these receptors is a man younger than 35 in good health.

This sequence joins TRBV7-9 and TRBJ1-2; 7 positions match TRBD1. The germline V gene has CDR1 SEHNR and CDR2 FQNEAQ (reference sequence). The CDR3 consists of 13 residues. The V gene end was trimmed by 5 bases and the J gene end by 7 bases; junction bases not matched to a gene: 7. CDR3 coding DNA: TGTGCCAGCAGCATAGGGGACAGTGGTGGCTACACCTTC. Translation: CASSIGDSGGYTF.

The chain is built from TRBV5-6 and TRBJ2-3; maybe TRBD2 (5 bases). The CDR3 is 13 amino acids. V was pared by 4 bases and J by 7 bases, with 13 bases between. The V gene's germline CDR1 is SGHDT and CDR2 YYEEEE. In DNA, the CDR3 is TGTGCCAGCAGCCGCCGGGGTCCCTATACGCAGTATTTT. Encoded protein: CASSRRGPYTQYF.

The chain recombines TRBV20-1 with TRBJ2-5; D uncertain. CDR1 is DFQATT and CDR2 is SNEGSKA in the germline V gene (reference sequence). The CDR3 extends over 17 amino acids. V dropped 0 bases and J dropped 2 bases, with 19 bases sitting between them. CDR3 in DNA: TGCAGTGCTAGAGATAAAAGTCATCTGGGTTCGCAAGAGACCCAGTACTTC. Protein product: CSARDKSHLGSQETQYF.

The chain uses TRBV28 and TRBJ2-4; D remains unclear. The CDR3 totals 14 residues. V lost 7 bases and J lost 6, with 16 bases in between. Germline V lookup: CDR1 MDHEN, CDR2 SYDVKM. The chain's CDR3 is CASTSWSGGNIQYF. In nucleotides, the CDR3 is TGTGCCAGCACCTCATGGTCAGGCGGAAACATTCAGTACTTC.

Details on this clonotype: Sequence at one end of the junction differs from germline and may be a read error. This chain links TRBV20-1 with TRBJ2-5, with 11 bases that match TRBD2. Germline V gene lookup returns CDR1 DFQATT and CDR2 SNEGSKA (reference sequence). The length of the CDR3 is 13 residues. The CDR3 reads CSARTSGQEIQYF. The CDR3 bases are TGCAGTGCCCGGACTAGCGGGCAAGAGATCCAGTACTTC.

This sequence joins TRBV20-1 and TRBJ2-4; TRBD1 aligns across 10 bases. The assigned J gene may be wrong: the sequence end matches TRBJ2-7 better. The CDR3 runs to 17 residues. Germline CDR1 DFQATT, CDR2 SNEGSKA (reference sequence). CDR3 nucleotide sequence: TGCAGTGCTAGAGGAGGGACAGGGGCCTCTGGCACCTACGAGCAGTACTTC. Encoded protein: CSARGGTGASGTYEQYF.

The CDR3 protein is CASRASGAYNEQFF. The CDR3 nucleotides are TGCGCCAGCAGAGCTAGCGGGGCGTACAATGAGCAGTTCTTC. The chain carries TRBV4-1 and TRBJ2-1, with 9 bases aligning to TRBD2. The germline CDR1 and CDR2 sequences are MGHRA and YSYEKL. Germline trimming cut 6 bases from V and 4 bases from J; bases unmatched to any gene: 4. This CDR3 has 14 amino acids.

The DNA of the CDR3 is TGTGCCAGCAGCTTAGGCGACAGGGAAAATCAGCCCCAGCATTTT. The encoded protein is CASSLGDRENQPQHF. This chain joins TRBV7-2 and TRBJ1-5; 7 bases are a match to TRBD1. Germline CDR1 is SGHTA and CDR2 is FQGNSA. The CDR3 runs 15 residues. V was clipped by 1 base and J by 4 bases; unmatched bases: 4.

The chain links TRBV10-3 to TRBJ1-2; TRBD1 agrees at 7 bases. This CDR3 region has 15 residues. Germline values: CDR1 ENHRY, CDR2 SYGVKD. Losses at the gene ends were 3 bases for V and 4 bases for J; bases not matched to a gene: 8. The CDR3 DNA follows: TGTGCCATCAGTGACCGGGAGACAGGGCCCTATGGCTACACCTTC. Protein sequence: CAISDRETGPYGYTF.

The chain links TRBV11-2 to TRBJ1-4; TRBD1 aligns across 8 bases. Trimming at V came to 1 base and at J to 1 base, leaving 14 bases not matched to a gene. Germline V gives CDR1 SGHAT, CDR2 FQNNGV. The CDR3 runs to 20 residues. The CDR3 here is CASSLGPLDRVTGTNEKLFF. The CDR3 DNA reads TGTGCCAGCAGCTTAGGCCCTCTGGACAGGGTAACGGGAACTAATGAAAAACTGTTTTTT. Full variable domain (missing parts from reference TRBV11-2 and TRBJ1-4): EAGVAQSPRYKIIEKRQSVAFWCNPISGHATLYWYQQILGQGPKLLIQFQNNGVVDDSQLPKDRFSAERLKGVDSTLKIQPAKLEDSAVYLCASSLGPLDRVTGTNEKLFFGSGTQLSVL.

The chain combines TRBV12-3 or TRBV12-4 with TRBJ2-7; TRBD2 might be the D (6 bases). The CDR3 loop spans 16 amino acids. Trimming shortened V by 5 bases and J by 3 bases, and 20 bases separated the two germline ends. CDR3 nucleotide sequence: TGTGCCAGCAGTCCGCGCACTAGCTCCAGGAGCTACGAGCAGTACTTC. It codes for CASSPRTSSRSYEQYF.

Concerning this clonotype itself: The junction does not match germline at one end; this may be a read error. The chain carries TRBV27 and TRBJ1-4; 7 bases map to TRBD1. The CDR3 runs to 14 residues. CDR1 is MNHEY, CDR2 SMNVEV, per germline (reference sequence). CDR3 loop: CASSLGQSDEKPFF. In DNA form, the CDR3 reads TGTGCCAGCAGTTTGGGACAGTCGGATGAAAAACCGTTTTTT.

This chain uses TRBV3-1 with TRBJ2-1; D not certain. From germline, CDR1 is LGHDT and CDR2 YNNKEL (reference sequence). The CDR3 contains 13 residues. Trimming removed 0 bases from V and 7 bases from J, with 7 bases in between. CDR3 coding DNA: TGTGCCAGCAGCCAAGATGTTACAAATGAGCAGTTCTTC. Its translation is CASSQDVTNEQFF.

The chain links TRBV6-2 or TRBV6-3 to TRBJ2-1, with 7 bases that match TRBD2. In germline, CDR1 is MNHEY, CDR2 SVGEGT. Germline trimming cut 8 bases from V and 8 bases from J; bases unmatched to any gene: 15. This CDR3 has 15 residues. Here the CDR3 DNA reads TGTGCCAGCGTCGACCGACTAGCTGTGCGGGATGAGCAGTTCTTC. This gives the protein CASVDRLAVRDEQFF.

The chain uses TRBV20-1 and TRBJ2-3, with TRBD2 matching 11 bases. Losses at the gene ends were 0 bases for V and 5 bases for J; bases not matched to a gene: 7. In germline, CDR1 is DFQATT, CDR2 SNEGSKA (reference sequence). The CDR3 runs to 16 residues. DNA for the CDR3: TGCAGTGCTAGAGATTTTACTAGCGGGAGTATAGATACGCAGTATTTT. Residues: CSARDFTSGSIDTQYF.

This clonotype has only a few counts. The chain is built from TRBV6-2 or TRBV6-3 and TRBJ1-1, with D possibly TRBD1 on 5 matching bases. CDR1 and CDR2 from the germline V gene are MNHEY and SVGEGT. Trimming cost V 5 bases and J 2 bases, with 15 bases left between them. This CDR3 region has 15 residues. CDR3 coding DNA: TGTGCCAGCAGTCCCACCGGGACGGTTAACACTGAAGCTTTCTTT. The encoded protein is CASSPTGTVNTEAFF.

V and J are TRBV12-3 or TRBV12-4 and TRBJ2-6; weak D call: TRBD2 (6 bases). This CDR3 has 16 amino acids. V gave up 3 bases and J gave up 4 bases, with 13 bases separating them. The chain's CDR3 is CASSFTSKVGANVLTF. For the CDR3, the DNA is TGTGCCAGCAGTTTTACTAGCAAGGTCGGGGCCAACGTCCTGACTTTC.

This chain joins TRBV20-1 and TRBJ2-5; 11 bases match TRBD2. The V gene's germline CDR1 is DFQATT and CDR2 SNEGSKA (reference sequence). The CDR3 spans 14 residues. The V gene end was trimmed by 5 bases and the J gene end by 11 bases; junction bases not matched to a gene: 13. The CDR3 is CSAYPGLAVNEQYF. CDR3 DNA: TGCAGTGCTTATCCGGGACTAGCGGTCAATGAGCAGTACTTC.

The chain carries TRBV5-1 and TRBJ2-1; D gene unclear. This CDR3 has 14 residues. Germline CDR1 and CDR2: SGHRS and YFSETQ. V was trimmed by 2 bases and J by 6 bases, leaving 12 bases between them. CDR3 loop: CASSLRAEVNEQFF. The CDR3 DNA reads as TGCGCCAGCAGCTTAAGGGCTGAGGTCAATGAGCAGTTCTTC.

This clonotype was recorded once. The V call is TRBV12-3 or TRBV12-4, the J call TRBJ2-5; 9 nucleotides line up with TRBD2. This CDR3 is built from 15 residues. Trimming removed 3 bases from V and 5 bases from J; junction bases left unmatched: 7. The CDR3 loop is CASSFEASGVETQYF. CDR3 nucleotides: TGTGCCAGCAGTTTTGAGGCTAGCGGGGTGGAGACCCAGTACTTC.